Each of the 27 T cell receptor beta chains below was sequenced from the same sample in a study of blood T cell repertoires in COVID-19. Produced via immunoSEQ multiplex PCR; TCRdb's table is partial and in-frame only. The profile covers some 120,000 clones, with 80% to 90% appearing a single time and 0.88% taken by the ten largest. The sequencing sample was made of peripheral blood. The receptors were sampled from a woman aged 45-65 years with active or convalescent COVID-19.

This chain uses TRBV19 with TRBJ2-1; tentative D call: TRBD1 (5 bases). From germline, CDR1 is LNHDA and CDR2 SQIVND (reference sequence). This CDR3 contains 17 residues. V was trimmed by 7 bases and J by 9 bases, leaving 28 bases between them. The CDR3 spells CASTSQAGRNVHSEQFF. The CDR3 coding sequence is TGTGCCAGTACCTCCCAAGCAGGGCGGAACGTACACAGTGAGCAGTTCTTC.

This clone was picked up one time. This chain joins TRBV5-8 and TRBJ2-1; D is perhaps TRBD2 (6 bases). The germline V and J ends were trimmed by 4 bases and 2 bases, with 25 bases remaining between them. The CDR3 is made up of 19 amino acids. Germline values: CDR1 SGHTS, CDR2 YDEGEE. CDR3 bases: TGTGCCAGCAGCCCCGGGGTAGCGGACTTACTCCTAACCTACAATGAGCAGTTCTTC. Its protein product is CASSPGVADLLLTYNEQFF.

This chain connects TRBV4-1 to TRBJ2-2, with D tentatively TRBD1 (6 bases). Per the germline V gene, CDR1 is MGHRA and CDR2 is YSYEKL. Trimming removed 3 bases from V and 6 bases from J, with 11 bases in between. CDR3 size: 14 residues. The CDR3 spells CASSHTGFPGELFF. Here the CDR3 DNA reads TGCGCCAGCAGCCATACAGGGTTCCCCGGGGAGCTGTTTTTT.

The chain joins TRBV30 to TRBJ2-7; D not resolved. The germline V gene has CDR1 GTSNPN and CDR2 SVGIG (reference sequence). V lost 1 base and J 0 bases, leaving 4 bases between the germline ends. The CDR3 is 12 amino acids. The CDR3 DNA reads TGTGCCTGGAGTGGAGGCTCCTACGAGCAGTACTTC. Its protein is CAWSGGSYEQYF.

Written as DNA, the CDR3 is TGTGCCAGCAGACGCCTGCCGCGGGAGGGGGGCTACGAGCAGTACTTC. Its protein is CASRRLPREGGYEQYF. The rearrangement joins TRBV3-1 (or the pseudogene TRBV3-2) to TRBJ2-7; 9 bases are shared with TRBD2. Looked up from germline, CDR1 is LGHDT and CDR2 is YNNKEL (reference sequence). Germline trimming cut 6 bases from V and 3 bases from J; bases unmatched to any gene: 12. The CDR3 covers 16 residues.

This chain joins TRBV7-8 and TRBJ2-2, with D perhaps TRBD2 (6 bases). In germline, CDR1 is SGHVS, CDR2 FQNEAQ. There are 15 residues in the CDR3. The V gene lost 5 bases and the J gene lost 5 bases, with 15 bases spanning the gap. This CDR3 reads CASSRRDFRTGELFF. The CDR3 nucleotides are TGTGCCAGCAGCCGCCGGGACTTCCGAACCGGGGAGCTGTTTTTT.

The chain has TRBV12-3 or TRBV12-4 and TRBJ1-4, with D perhaps matching TRBD1 (6 bases). Trimming removed 4 bases from V and 8 bases from J, with 11 bases in between. The CDR3 has 13 residues. The CDR3 protein is CASSWAGDEKLFF. For the CDR3, the DNA is TGTGCCAGCAGTTGGGCAGGGGACGAAAAACTGTTTTTT.

The J gene is TRBJ2-6, the V gene TRBV5-8; D unclear. Germline assignment: CDR1 SGHTS and CDR2 YDEGEE. This CDR3 contains 14 residues. V was pared by 2 bases and J by 4 bases, with 7 bases between. The CDR3 DNA is TGTGCCAGCAGCTTCTCTACCGGGGCCAACGTCCTGACTTTC. It encodes CASSFSTGANVLTF.

The chain has TRBV6-1 and TRBJ1-2; D ambiguous. CDR1 is MNHNS, CDR2 SASEGT, per germline. The V gene lost 3 bases and the J gene lost 4 bases, with 9 bases spanning the gap. This CDR3 is 13 amino acids long. CDR3 DNA: TGTGCCAGCAGTGATCCCAGAGGCTATGGCTACACCTTC. It codes for CASSDPRGYGYTF.

This chain connects TRBV4-2 to TRBJ1-6, with D possibly matching TRBD1 (5 bases). Looked up from germline, CDR1 is LGHNA and CDR2 is YNFKEQ. The CDR3 runs to 15 residues. Trimming removed 1 base at V and 8 bases at J, with 12 bases between. The DNA of the CDR3 is TGTGCCAGCAGCCAAGTCCGCGCCAGGGATTCACCCCTCCACTTT. Residues: CASSQVRARDSPLHF.

The chain recombines TRBV15 with TRBJ2-7, with D possibly TRBD1 on 5 matching bases. This CDR3 comprises 11 residues. Between the trimmed V and J ends, which lost 6 bases and 5 bases, there was a span of 8 bases. From germline, CDR1 is LNHNV and CDR2 YYDKDF (reference sequence). The CDR3 sequence: CATRIGDEQYF. DNA of the CDR3: TGTGCCACCAGGATAGGGGACGAGCAGTACTTC.

The J gene is TRBJ2-3, the V gene TRBV15, with D possibly matching TRBD2 (5 bases). Trimming left V 0 bases short and J 7 bases short, with 8 bases between. CDR3 size: 13 residues. Germline V CDR1 and CDR2: LNHNV, YYDKDF (reference sequence). The CDR3 loop is CATSRDVGNTQYF. DNA of the CDR3: TGTGCCACCAGCAGAGATGTCGGGAATACGCAGTATTTT.

In its sample, this clone was seen a few times. V gene TRBV30 combines with J gene TRBJ2-7; no clear D gene. V was trimmed by 1 base and J by 3 bases, leaving 4 bases between them. The CDR3 totals 11 residues. Germline V gene sequence: CDR1 GTSNPN, CDR2 SVGIG (reference sequence). The CDR3 nucleotides are TGTGCCTGGAGTGACAGCTACGAGCAGTACTTC. This sequence encodes CAWSDSYEQYF.

The rearrangement uses TRBV6-5 and TRBJ2-1, with D tentatively TRBD2 (6 bases). The V gene lost 5 bases and the J gene lost 6 bases, with 11 bases spanning the gap. The CDR3 is made up of 13 amino acids. Germline V gives CDR1 MNHEY, CDR2 SVGAGI. The CDR3: CASSRGTSNEQFF. CDR3 in DNA: TGTGCCAGCAGTCGCGGGACTTCCAATGAGCAGTTCTTC.

The chain is built from TRBV3-1 (or the pseudogene TRBV3-2) and TRBJ2-6, with a weak D call TRBD1 (6 bases). The germline CDR1 and CDR2 sequences are LGHDT and YNNKEL (reference sequence). CDR3 length: 15 residues. V lost 3 bases and J 2 bases, leaving 8 bases between the germline ends. CDR3 sequence: CASSQGAPGANVLTF. The CDR3, as DNA: TGTGCCAGCAGCCAGGGGGCACCTGGGGCCAACGTCCTGACTTTC.

The chain joins TRBV5-1 to TRBJ2-3; 7 bases are a match to TRBD1. The trim removed 1 base at V and 3 bases at J, leaving 8 bases unmatched. This CDR3 contains 16 residues. From germline, CDR1 is SGHRS and CDR2 YFSETQ. The CDR3 coding sequence is TGCGCCAGCAGCTTGAATCCAGGGGGTTTAACAGATACGCAGTATTTT. Its protein is CASSLNPGGLTDTQYF. The full variable domain, in which reference TRBV5-1 and TRBJ2-3 provide the parts outside the CDR3, is KAGVTQTPRYLIKTRGQQVTLSCSPISGHRSVSWYQQTPGQGLQFLFEYFSETQRNKGNFPGRFSGRQFSNSRSEMNVSTLELGDSALYLCASSLNPGGLTDTQYFGPGTRLTVL.

This chain joins TRBV7-2 and TRBJ2-3; 8 bases match TRBD2. The length of the CDR3 is 16 residues. V lost 1 base to trimming and J lost 1 base; unmatched junction nucleotides: 4. Looked up from germline, CDR1 is SGHTA and CDR2 is FQGNSA. In nucleotides, the CDR3 is TGTGCCAGCAGCTTAGTTCCACTAGCGGGCACAGATACGCAGTATTTT. This encodes CASSLVPLAGTDTQYF.

This chain connects TRBV27 to TRBJ2-7; TRBD1 might be the D (6 bases). V lost 3 bases, J lost 3 bases, and 18 bases lay in between. Per the germline V gene, CDR1 is MNHEY and CDR2 is SMNVEV (reference sequence). The CDR3 sequence is 16 residues long. The CDR3 DNA reads TGTGCCAGCAGTTTCTCTCAGGGGAATAGGTTCTACGAGCAGTACTTC. It yields the protein CASSFSQGNRFYEQYF.

This clone occurred once. This sequence joins TRBV10-3 and TRBJ2-1; the D gene is possibly TRBD2 (6 bases). Germline CDR1 is ENHRY and CDR2 is SYGVKD. Trimming stripped 4 bases from V and 0 bases from J, with 16 bases between. The CDR3 totals 17 residues. In DNA, the CDR3 is TGTGCCATCAGTGCATCACTCCGGGAGAGCTCCTACAATGAGCAGTTCTTC. Its translation is CAISASLRESSYNEQFF.

The genes are TRBV6-5 and TRBJ2-7; the match to TRBD2 covers 8 bases. CDR3 length: 15 residues. Germline values: CDR1 MNHEY, CDR2 SVGAGI. The J segment lost 0 bases and the V segment lost 7 bases, leaving 8 bases of the junction unmatched. The CDR3 nucleotides read TGTGCCAGCATCCTTCTAGCGGGCCCCTCCTACGAGCAGTACTTC. Protein sequence: CASILLAGPSYEQYF.

The chain combines TRBV12-3 or TRBV12-4 with TRBJ2-5, with TRBD2 as a possible D gene (6 bases). V shed 4 bases and J shed 5 bases, with 11 bases lying between them. CDR3 size: 13 residues. For the CDR3, the DNA is TGTGCCAGCAGTTCACCTAGCGCGGAGACCCAGTACTTC. Protein sequence: CASSSPSAETQYF.

The rearrangement joins TRBV6-2 or TRBV6-3 to TRBJ2-7; a weak D match, TRBD1 (6 bases). V lost 2 bases and J 5 bases, leaving 10 bases between the germline ends. CDR3 length: 13 amino acids. The germline gives CDR1 MNHEY, CDR2 SVGEGT. CDR3 nucleotide sequence: TGTGCCAGCAGTTACGGGGGCATCCACGAGCAGTACTTC. Its protein product is CASSYGGIHEQYF.

This chain connects TRBV5-1 to TRBJ2-5; 8 nucleotides align to TRBD1. With V trimmed by 3 bases and J by 2 bases, 6 bases remained unmatched. Germline V gene lookup returns CDR1 SGHRS and CDR2 YFSETQ. The CDR3 covers 15 residues. The CDR3: CASSSGQGTQETQYF. The CDR3 nucleotides read TGCGCCAGCAGCTCCGGACAGGGTACTCAAGAGACCCAGTACTTC.

The rearrangement links TRBV7-2 to TRBJ1-1; D might be TRBD1 (5 bases). This CDR3 contains 13 residues. Per the germline V gene, CDR1 is SGHTA and CDR2 is FQGNSA. V was shortened by 3 bases and J by 5 bases, with 10 bases between the two germline ends. CDR3: CASSFGAWTEAFF. The CDR3 nucleotides are TGTGCCAGCAGCTTTGGGGCATGGACTGAAGCTTTCTTT.

The CDR3 sequence: CASTPRGGAEAEEQYF. The CDR3 coding sequence is TGTGCCAGCACTCCCCGAGGGGGTGCGGAGGCTGAAGAGCAGTACTTC. The chain combines TRBV7-8 with TRBJ2-7, with TRBD1 as a possible D gene (6 bases). The V and J ends lost 7 bases and 7 bases respectively, with 26 bases between them. The CDR3 is made up of 16 amino acids. Germline CDR1 is SGHVS and CDR2 is FQNEAQ.

The chain employs TRBV18 and TRBJ2-7; 8 bases agree with TRBD1. The CDR3 extends over 15 amino acids. CDR1 KGHSH and CDR2 LQKENI come from the germline V gene. The V segment lost 6 bases and the J segment 3 bases; nucleotides outside the gene matches: 10. The CDR3: CASSPRGQALYEQYF. The CDR3 nucleotides read TGTGCCAGCTCCCCCAGGGGACAGGCCCTCTACGAGCAGTACTTC.

The V and J genes are TRBV28 and TRBJ2-3; D is perhaps TRBD2 (7 bases). The CDR3 runs 18 residues. The V end lost 3 bases, the J end lost 5 bases, and 24 bases lay between the germline ends. Germline CDR1 MDHEN, CDR2 SYDVKM. CDR3: CASSFSARGAYTGDTQYF. The CDR3 DNA is TGTGCCAGCAGTTTCTCTGCCCGGGGGGCCTATACGGGAGATACGCAGTATTTT.